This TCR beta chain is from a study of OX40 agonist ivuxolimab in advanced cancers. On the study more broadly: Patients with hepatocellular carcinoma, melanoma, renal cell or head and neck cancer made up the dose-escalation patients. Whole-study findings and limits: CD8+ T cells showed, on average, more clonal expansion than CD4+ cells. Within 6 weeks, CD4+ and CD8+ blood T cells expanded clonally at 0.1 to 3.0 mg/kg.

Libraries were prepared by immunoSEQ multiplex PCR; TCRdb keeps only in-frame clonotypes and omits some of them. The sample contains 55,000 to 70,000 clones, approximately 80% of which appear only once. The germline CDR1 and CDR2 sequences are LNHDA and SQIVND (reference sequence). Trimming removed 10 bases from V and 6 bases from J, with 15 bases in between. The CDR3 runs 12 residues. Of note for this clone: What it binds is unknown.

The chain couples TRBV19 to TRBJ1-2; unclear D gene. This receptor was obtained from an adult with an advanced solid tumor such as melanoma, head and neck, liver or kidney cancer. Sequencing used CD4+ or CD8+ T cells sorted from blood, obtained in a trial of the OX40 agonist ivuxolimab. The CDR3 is CATYRAGNGYTF. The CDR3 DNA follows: TGTGCCACCTACCGAGCGGGTAATGGCTACACCTTC.